The rows below give T cell receptor beta chains drawn from one sample of a study of beta chain features in type 1 diabetes. Data came from immunoSEQ multiplex PCR; TCRdb stores just in-frame clones and leaves some out. The sample holds about 340,000 clones, under 8.5% seen once. Sequenced sample: central memory CD4+ T cells from blood. All receptors derive from a woman in her late teens or twenties in good health. Each CDR3 is given without its conserved first and last residue.

V gene,J gene,CDR3 protein
TRBV15,TRBJ1-4,ATSRDYVRRYNEKLF
TRBV5-4,TRBJ2-5,ASSPIPGSEETQY
TRBV28,TRBJ2-7,ASSLGLAVSYEQY
TRBV11-2,TRBJ2-3,ASSLLLGRDTQY
TRBV2,TRBJ2-1,ASSGQYNEQF
TRBV4-3,TRBJ2-7,ASSQEWAQGSYEQY
TRBV5-1,TRBJ2-7,ASRGQGLYEQY
TRBV7-2,TRBJ2-5,ASSRGTVQETQY
TRBV7-2,TRBJ2-3,ASSSLFGTDTQY
TRBV7-7,TRBJ2-2,ASSSRIGRELF
TRBV7-7,TRBJ2-7,ASSQVSREGPEQY
TRBV18,TRBJ2-7,ASSPAAAYEQY
TRBV9,TRBJ2-7,ASSGQVESYEQY
TRBV7-9,TRBJ1-5,ASSLEGGLNQPQH
TRBV7-2,TRBJ2-5,ASSFWGQETQY
TRBV7-2,TRBJ2-7,ASSLGGLAGEQY
TRBV6-6,TRBJ2-1,ASTSLAYNEQF
TRBV20-1,TRBJ2-5,SASKGKTQY
TRBV2,TRBJ2-5,ASKRTGGAETQY
TRBV2,TRBJ2-3,ASSPKTQGLRHTQY
TRBV7-8,TRBJ1-2,ASSPRGDRGYGYT
TRBV21-1,TRBJ2-7,ASIGQGGLAGLYEQY
TRBV28,TRBJ2-2,ASKVETYTGELF
TRBV15,TRBJ1-5,ATSRDTGQPQH
TRBV14,TRBJ2-1,ASSPTVFYEQF
TRBV7-3,TRBJ2-7,ASSLNGRHEQY
TRBV19,TRBJ2-3,ASGLAGTDTQY
TRBV18,TRBJ2-3,ASSPQGYSTDTQY
TRBV6-1,TRBJ2-5,ASNDGQETQY
TRBV18,TRBJ2-3,ASSPGQVPDTQY
TRBV6-6,TRBJ2-7,ASRTTLEAGEQY
TRBV25-1,TRBJ1-4,ASSSGRGDEKLF
TRBV5-4,TRBJ1-1,ASSLELTGQQAF
TRBV7-8,TRBJ2-3,ASSSTGQGADTQY
TRBV18,TRBJ1-1,ASSQTGDTEAF
TRBV7-8,TRBJ2-7,ASSLAEPGLSEQY
TRBV5-1,TRBJ1-1,ASKREPGNTEAF
TRBV27,TRBJ2-3,ASSSTSGNGV
TRBV2,TRBJ1-1,ASKSDMNTEAF
TRBV7-2,TRBJ2-7,ASSLVVAGAYEQY
TRBV6-1,TRBJ2-3,ASSETQGDTQY
TRBV2,TRBJ2-7,ASSVGRSYEQY
TRBV4-1,TRBJ2-7,ASSQQPDSYEQY
TRBV4-3,TRBJ2-2,ASSQGGIATGELF
TRBV7-9,TRBJ1-1,ASSAFGGIEAF
TRBV2,TRBJ1-2,ASSEAAGIYGYT
TRBV25-1,TRBJ2-7,ASSAQAEQY
TRBV11-1,TRBJ2-1,ASSLHRLAGEGEQF
TRBV28,TRBJ1-1,ASSFGGSNTEAF
TRBV5-4,TRBJ2-3,ASNPEGGVLGPDTQY
TRBV4-3,TRBJ1-4,ASSQALSGLNEKLF
TRBV28,TRBJ2-3,ASRGLATDTQY
TRBV29-1,TRBJ2-3,SARQGGIGTDTQY
TRBV10-3,TRBJ2-1,AISERGAGGPRNEQF
TRBV4-2,TRBJ2-1,ASSQVGLNEQF
TRBV11-2,TRBJ1-2,ASSFNAIANYGYT
TRBV20-1,TRBJ2-3,GKAVTDTQY